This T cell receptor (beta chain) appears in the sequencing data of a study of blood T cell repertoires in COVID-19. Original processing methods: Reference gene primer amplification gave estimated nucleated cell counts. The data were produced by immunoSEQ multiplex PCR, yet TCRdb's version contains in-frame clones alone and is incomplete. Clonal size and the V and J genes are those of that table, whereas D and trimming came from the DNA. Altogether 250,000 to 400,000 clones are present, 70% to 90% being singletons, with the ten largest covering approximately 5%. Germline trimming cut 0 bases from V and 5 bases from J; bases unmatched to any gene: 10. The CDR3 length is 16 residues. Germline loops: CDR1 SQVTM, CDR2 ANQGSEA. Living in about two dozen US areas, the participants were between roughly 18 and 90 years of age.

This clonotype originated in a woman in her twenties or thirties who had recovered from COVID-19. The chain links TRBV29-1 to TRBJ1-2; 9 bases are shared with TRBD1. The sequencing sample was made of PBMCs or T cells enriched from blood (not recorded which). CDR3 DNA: TGCAGCGTTGAAGATATAGAGGACAGGGGCAGTTATGGCTACACCTTC. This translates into CSVEDIEDRGSYGYTF.